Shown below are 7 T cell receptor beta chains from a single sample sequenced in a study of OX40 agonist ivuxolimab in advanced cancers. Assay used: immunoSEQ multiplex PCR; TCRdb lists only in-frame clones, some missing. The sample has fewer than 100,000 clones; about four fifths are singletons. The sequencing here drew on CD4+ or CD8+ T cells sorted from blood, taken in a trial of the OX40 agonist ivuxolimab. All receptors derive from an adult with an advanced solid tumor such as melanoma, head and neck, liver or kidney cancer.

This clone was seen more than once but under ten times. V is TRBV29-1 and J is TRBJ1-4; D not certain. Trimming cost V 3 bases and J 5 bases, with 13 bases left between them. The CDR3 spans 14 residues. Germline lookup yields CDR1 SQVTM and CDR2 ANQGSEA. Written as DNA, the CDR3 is TGCAGCGTTGACTACAGCGGCAGGAATGAAAAACTGTTTTTT. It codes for CSVDYSGRNEKLFF. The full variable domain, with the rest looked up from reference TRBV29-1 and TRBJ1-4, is SAVISQKPSRDICQRGTSLTIQCQVDSQVTMMFWYRQQPGQSLTLIATANQGSEATYESGFVIDKFPISRPNLTFSTLTVSNMSPEDSSIYLCSVDYSGRNEKLFFGSGTQLSVL.

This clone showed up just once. The CDR3 region is CASSPAVGGFGTEAFF. CDR3 coding DNA: TGTGCCAGCAGCCCCGCAGTGGGGGGGTTTGGCACTGAAGCTTTCTTT. V usage is TRBV14 and J usage is TRBJ1-1; the D gene is possibly TRBD1 (5 bases). Germline loops: CDR1 SGHDN, CDR2 FVKESK. Trimming removed 4 bases from V and 4 bases from J, with 19 bases in between. The CDR3 length is 16 residues.

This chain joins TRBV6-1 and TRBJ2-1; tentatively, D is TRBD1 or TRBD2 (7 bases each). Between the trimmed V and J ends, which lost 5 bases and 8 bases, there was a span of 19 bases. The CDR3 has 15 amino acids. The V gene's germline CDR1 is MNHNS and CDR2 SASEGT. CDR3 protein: CASSRPGGAGYEQFF. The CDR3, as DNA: TGTGCCAGCAGTAGACCAGGGGGGGCCGGCTATGAGCAGTTCTTC.

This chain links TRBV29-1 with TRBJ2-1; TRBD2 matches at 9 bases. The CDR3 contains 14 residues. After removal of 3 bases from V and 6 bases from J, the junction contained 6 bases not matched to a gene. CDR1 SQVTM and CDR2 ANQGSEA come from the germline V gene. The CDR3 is CSVDLAGISNEQFF. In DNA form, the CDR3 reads TGCAGCGTTGACCTAGCGGGGATTTCCAATGAGCAGTTCTTC.

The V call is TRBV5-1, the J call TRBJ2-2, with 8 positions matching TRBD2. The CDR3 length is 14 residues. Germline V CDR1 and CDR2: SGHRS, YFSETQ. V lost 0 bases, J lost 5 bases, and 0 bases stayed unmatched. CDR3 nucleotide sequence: TGCGCCAGCAGCTTGGGACTAGCGACCGGGGAGCTGTTTTTT. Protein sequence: CASSLGLATGELFF.

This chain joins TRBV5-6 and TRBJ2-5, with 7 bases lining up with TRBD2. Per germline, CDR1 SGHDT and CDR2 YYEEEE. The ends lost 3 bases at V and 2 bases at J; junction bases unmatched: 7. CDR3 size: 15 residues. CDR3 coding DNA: TGTGCCAGCAGCTCCCCCATGGGGGGGCAAGAGACCCAGTACTTC. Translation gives CASSSPMGGQETQYF.

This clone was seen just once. CDR3 sequence: CASSPQGNFANTGELFF. The CDR3 DNA sequence: TGTGCCAGCAGCCCCCAGGGGAATTTCGCGAACACCGGGGAGCTGTTTTTT. V and J are TRBV4-2 and TRBJ2-2; D is possibly TRBD1 (6 bases). This CDR3 has 17 residues. With 4 bases removed from V and 0 bases from J, the gap between germline ends came to 15 bases. Germline CDR1 and CDR2: LGHNA and YNFKEQ.